The rows below give T cell receptor beta chains drawn from one sample of a study of beta chain features in type 1 diabetes. The assay was immunoSEQ multiplex PCR, and TCRdb's table has in-frame clones only and misses some. The data hold around 250,000 clones, with around 14% observed a single time. Sequenced input: naive CD4+ T cells from blood. Source of these receptors: a young man with type 1 diabetes. Each CDR3 is given with its conserved first and last residue. A D gene is named only where the DNA matches it firmly. Not every row has a clone size; where given, it reads once, few, many or a size class.

v_call: TRBV10-3; d_call: NA; clone_size: NA; j_call: TRBJ1-1; cdr3_aa: CAISEGHLNTEAFF; cdr3_nt: TGTGCCATCAGTGAAGGACATTTGAACACTGAAGCTTTCTTT
v_call: TRBV5-6; d_call: TRBD1; clone_size: NA; j_call: TRBJ2-1; cdr3_aa: CASSTWGQGDYNEQFF; cdr3_nt: TGTGCCAGCAGCACCTGGGGACAGGGGGACTACAATGAGCAGTTCTTC
v_call: TRBV25-1; d_call: NA; clone_size: few; j_call: TRBJ2-1; cdr3_aa: CASRGVGAYNEQFF; cdr3_nt: TGTGCCAGCAGAGGGGTGGGCGCCTACAATGAGCAGTTCTTC
v_call: TRBV29-1; d_call: NA; clone_size: few; j_call: TRBJ1-4; cdr3_aa: CSVEEQVLGRKLFF; cdr3_nt: TGCAGCGTTGAAGAACAGGTCCTCGGGAGAAAACTGTTTTTT
v_call: TRBV11-1; d_call: TRBD2; clone_size: NA; j_call: TRBJ2-7; cdr3_aa: CASSLPGTSVSSYEQYF; cdr3_nt: TGTGCCAGCAGCTTACCCGGGACTAGCGTAAGCTCCTACGAGCAGTACTTC
v_call: TRBV9; d_call: NA; clone_size: NA; j_call: TRBJ1-2; cdr3_aa: CASSSWGRVSGYTF; cdr3_nt: TGTGCCAGCAGCTCCTGGGGCAGGGTCAGTGGCTACACCTTC
v_call: TRBV19; d_call: TRBD1; clone_size: few; j_call: TRBJ2-1; cdr3_aa: CATNTGTDYNEQFF; cdr3_nt: TGTGCCACCAACACCGGGACAGACTACAATGAGCAGTTCTTC
v_call: TRBV30; d_call: NA; clone_size: NA; j_call: TRBJ1-4; cdr3_aa: CAWTPLEEGPFNEKLFF; cdr3_nt: TGTGCCTGGACCCCACTTGAGGAGGGTCCATTTAATGAAAAACTGTTTTTT
v_call: TRBV5-1; d_call: NA; clone_size: few; j_call: TRBJ1-2; cdr3_aa: CASSLQATGGIYGYTF; cdr3_nt: TGCGCCAGCAGCTTGCAGGCCACAGGAGGGATCTATGGCTACACCTTC
v_call: TRBV6-4; d_call: NA; clone_size: NA; j_call: TRBJ2-6; cdr3_aa: CASSGGSSGANVLTF; cdr3_nt: TGTGCCAGCAGCGGGGGTTCCTCTGGGGCCAACGTCCTGACTTTC
v_call: TRBV19; d_call: NA; clone_size: few; j_call: TRBJ2-7; cdr3_aa: CASSIEVGRSYEQYF; cdr3_nt: TGTGCCAGTAGTATTGAGGTAGGCAGAAGCTACGAGCAGTACTTC
v_call: TRBV11-2; d_call: NA; clone_size: few; j_call: TRBJ2-7; cdr3_aa: CASSLDRSYEQYF; cdr3_nt: TGTGCCAGCAGCTTAGACAGAAGTTACGAGCAGTACTTC
v_call: TRBV29-1; d_call: TRBD1; clone_size: NA; j_call: TRBJ1-4; cdr3_aa: CSGRQGGNEKLFF; cdr3_nt: TGCAGCGGTCGTCAGGGGGGAAATGAAAAACTGTTTTTT
v_call: TRBV2; d_call: TRBD1; clone_size: few; j_call: TRBJ1-3; cdr3_aa: CASKQGESGNTIYF; cdr3_nt: TGTGCCAGCAAGCAGGGGGAAAGTGGAAACACCATATATTTT
v_call: TRBV11-3; d_call: TRBD1; clone_size: NA; j_call: TRBJ1-1; cdr3_aa: CASSWDIRTGPAFF; cdr3_nt: TGTGCCAGCAGCTGGGACATTCGGACAGGGCCAGCTTTCTTT
v_call: TRBV7-9; d_call: NA; clone_size: few; j_call: TRBJ1-1; cdr3_aa: CASSFAGADGAFF; cdr3_nt: TGTGCCAGCAGCTTCGCGGGGGCGGATGGAGCTTTCTTT
v_call: TRBV30; d_call: NA; clone_size: NA; j_call: TRBJ1-3; cdr3_aa: CAWSVGGTAGNTIYF; cdr3_nt: TGTGCCTGGAGTGTAGGAGGGACGGCTGGAAACACCATATATTTT
v_call: TRBV15; d_call: TRBD1; clone_size: NA; j_call: TRBJ1-2; cdr3_aa: CATSRTGAQANYGYTF; cdr3_nt: TGTGCCACCAGCAGAACAGGGGCCCAAGCTAACTATGGCTACACCTTC
v_call: TRBV5-1; d_call: TRBD2; clone_size: once; j_call: TRBJ2-3; cdr3_aa: CASSLELADPSTDTQYF; cdr3_nt: TGCGCCAGCAGCTTGGAACTAGCGGACCCCAGCACAGATACGCAGTATTTT
v_call: TRBV5-1; d_call: TRBD1; clone_size: NA; j_call: TRBJ1-2; cdr3_aa: CASSLGQGRDYTF; cdr3_nt: TGCGCCAGCAGCTTGGGACAGGGAAGGGACTACACCTTC
v_call: TRBV30; d_call: NA; clone_size: NA; j_call: TRBJ1-2; cdr3_aa: CAWTPYGGNGYTF; cdr3_nt: TGTGCCTGGACCCCTTATGGGGGGAATGGCTACACCTTC
v_call: TRBV5-4; d_call: TRBD1; clone_size: NA; j_call: TRBJ1-1; cdr3_aa: CASLPGQGNTEAFF; cdr3_nt: TGTGCCAGCCTCCCGGGACAGGGGAACACTGAAGCTTTCTTT
v_call: TRBV6-5; d_call: NA; clone_size: few; j_call: TRBJ1-1; cdr3_aa: CASSYDWNTEAFF; cdr3_nt: TGTGCCAGCAGTTACGACTGGAACACTGAAGCTTTCTTT
v_call: TRBV19; d_call: NA; clone_size: NA; j_call: TRBJ1-1; cdr3_aa: CASSIQGVNTEAFF; cdr3_nt: TGTGCCAGTAGTATTCAGGGCGTGAACACTGAAGCTTTCTTT
v_call: TRBV5-5; d_call: TRBD2; clone_size: once; j_call: TRBJ2-5; cdr3_aa: CASSSAVAGGSQETQYF; cdr3_nt: TGTGCCAGCAGCTCGGCGGTCGCGGGGGGATCTCAAGAGACCCAGTACTTC
v_call: TRBV13; d_call: TRBD1; clone_size: NA; j_call: TRBJ2-7; cdr3_aa: CASSAGTGTSYEQYF; cdr3_nt: TGTGCCAGCAGCGCTGGGACAGGGACGTCCTACGAGCAGTACTTC
v_call: TRBV14; d_call: TRBD2; clone_size: NA; j_call: TRBJ2-1; cdr3_aa: CASSQGLAGISYNEQFF; cdr3_nt: TGTGCCAGCAGCCAAGGACTAGCGGGAATCTCCTACAATGAGCAGTTCTTC
v_call: TRBV6-6; d_call: NA; clone_size: NA; j_call: TRBJ2-7; cdr3_aa: CASSYGTGEQYF; cdr3_nt: TGTGCCAGCAGTTATGGGACTGGGGAGCAGTACTTC
v_call: TRBV18; d_call: TRBD1; clone_size: NA; j_call: TRBJ2-1; cdr3_aa: CASSPRDRTYNEQFF; cdr3_nt: TGTGCCAGCTCACCTCGGGACAGGACCTACAATGAGCAGTTCTTC
v_call: TRBV5-1; d_call: NA; clone_size: NA; j_call: TRBJ1-4; cdr3_aa: CASSLYGSENEKLFF; cdr3_nt: TGCGCCAGCAGCTTGTACGGGAGCGAGAATGAAAAACTGTTTTTT
v_call: TRBV28; d_call: NA; clone_size: NA; j_call: TRBJ1-2; cdr3_aa: CASSPGKGIEPHYGYTF; cdr3_nt: TGTGCCAGCAGTCCCGGAAAGGGGATAGAGCCCCACTATGGCTACACCTTC
v_call: TRBV30; d_call: NA; clone_size: few; j_call: TRBJ2-7; cdr3_aa: CAWSVGGGIGYEQYF; cdr3_nt: TGTGCCTGGAGTGTGGGAGGGGGAATCGGCTACGAGCAGTACTTC
v_call: TRBV5-1; d_call: TRBD1; clone_size: few; j_call: TRBJ2-7; cdr3_aa: CASSSRDRGIDEQYF; cdr3_nt: TGCGCCAGCAGCTCCCGGGACAGGGGAATCGACGAGCAGTACTTC
v_call: TRBV2; d_call: NA; clone_size: few; j_call: TRBJ1-2; cdr3_aa: CASSVQGIGYGYTF; cdr3_nt: TGTGCCAGCAGTGTACAGGGTATCGGCTATGGCTACACCTTC
v_call: TRBV30; d_call: TRBD1; clone_size: NA; j_call: TRBJ1-3; cdr3_aa: CAWQGVGGNTIYF; cdr3_nt: TGTGCTTGGCAGGGGGTAGGGGGAAACACCATATATTTT
v_call: TRBV2; d_call: TRBD2; clone_size: NA; j_call: TRBJ2-7; cdr3_aa: CASRISGRVGEQYF; cdr3_nt: TGTGCCAGCCGAATCAGCGGGAGGGTCGGCGAGCAGTACTTC
v_call: TRBV6-1; d_call: TRBD2; clone_size: few; j_call: TRBJ2-3; cdr3_aa: CASSELRGGTQYF; cdr3_nt: TGTGCCAGCAGTGAATTACGGGGAGGGACGCAGTATTTT
v_call: TRBV4-2; d_call: TRBD2; clone_size: few; j_call: TRBJ2-1; cdr3_aa: CASSSPGLAGFNEQFF; cdr3_nt: TGTGCCAGCAGCTCCCCGGGACTAGCGGGATTCAATGAGCAGTTCTTC
v_call: TRBV7-2; d_call: TRBD1; clone_size: NA; j_call: TRBJ2-5; cdr3_aa: CASRKRTGGRIETQYF; cdr3_nt: TGTGCCAGCAGGAAAAGGACAGGGGGGAGGATAGAGACCCAGTACTTC
v_call: TRBV5-4; d_call: NA; clone_size: NA; j_call: TRBJ1-2; cdr3_aa: CASSLWPGRDYGYTF; cdr3_nt: TGTGCCAGCAGCTTGTGGCCGGGCAGGGATTATGGCTACACCTTC
v_call: TRBV29-1; d_call: NA; clone_size: few; j_call: TRBJ2-3; cdr3_aa: CSVELSTDTQYF; cdr3_nt: TGCAGCGTTGAACTCTCCACAGATACGCAGTATTTT
v_call: TRBV5-1; d_call: NA; clone_size: NA; j_call: TRBJ2-6; cdr3_aa: CASARAREDRSGANVLTF; cdr3_nt: TGCGCCAGCGCAAGAGCCAGGGAGGATAGGTCTGGGGCCAACGTCCTGACTTTC
v_call: TRBV10-3; d_call: NA; clone_size: NA; j_call: TRBJ1-5; cdr3_aa: CAISFDRYNQPQHF; cdr3_nt: TGTGCCATCAGCTTCGACAGATACAATCAGCCCCAGCATTTT
v_call: TRBV29-1; d_call: TRBD1; clone_size: few; j_call: TRBJ1-2; cdr3_aa: CSVDPTDRVHGYTF; cdr3_nt: TGCAGCGTTGACCCCACGGACAGGGTTCATGGCTACACCTTC
v_call: TRBV9; d_call: NA; clone_size: NA; j_call: TRBJ1-2; cdr3_aa: CASSVGGGPYGYTF; cdr3_nt: TGTGCCAGCAGCGTAGGCGGGGGGCCCTATGGCTACACCTTC
v_call: TRBV28; d_call: TRBD1; clone_size: NA; j_call: TRBJ1-1; cdr3_aa: CASRTGTALNTEAFF; cdr3_nt: TGTGCCAGCAGGACCGGGACAGCCTTGAACACTGAAGCTTTCTTT
v_call: TRBV10-3; d_call: NA; clone_size: NA; j_call: TRBJ2-5; cdr3_aa: CAISDRGSQETQYF; cdr3_nt: TGTGCCATCAGTGACAGGGGAAGCCAAGAGACCCAGTACTTC
v_call: TRBV30; d_call: TRBD2; clone_size: few; j_call: TRBJ2-7; cdr3_aa: CAWTSGFYEQYF; cdr3_nt: TGTGCCTGGACTAGCGGGTTTTACGAGCAGTACTTC
v_call: TRBV11-1; d_call: NA; clone_size: few; j_call: TRBJ2-5; cdr3_aa: CASSWSMRETQYF; cdr3_nt: TGTGCCAGCAGCTGGTCCATGCGGGAGACCCAGTACTTC
v_call: TRBV4-1; d_call: TRBD2; clone_size: once; j_call: TRBJ2-5; cdr3_aa: CASSQGTSGRSGETQYF; cdr3_nt: TGCGCCAGCAGCCAAGGGACTAGCGGGAGATCTGGAGAGACCCAGTACTTC
v_call: TRBV27; d_call: NA; clone_size: NA; j_call: TRBJ2-7; cdr3_aa: CASSLSAGVDEQYF; cdr3_nt: TGTGCCAGCAGTTTATCTGCAGGGGTAGACGAGCAGTACTTC